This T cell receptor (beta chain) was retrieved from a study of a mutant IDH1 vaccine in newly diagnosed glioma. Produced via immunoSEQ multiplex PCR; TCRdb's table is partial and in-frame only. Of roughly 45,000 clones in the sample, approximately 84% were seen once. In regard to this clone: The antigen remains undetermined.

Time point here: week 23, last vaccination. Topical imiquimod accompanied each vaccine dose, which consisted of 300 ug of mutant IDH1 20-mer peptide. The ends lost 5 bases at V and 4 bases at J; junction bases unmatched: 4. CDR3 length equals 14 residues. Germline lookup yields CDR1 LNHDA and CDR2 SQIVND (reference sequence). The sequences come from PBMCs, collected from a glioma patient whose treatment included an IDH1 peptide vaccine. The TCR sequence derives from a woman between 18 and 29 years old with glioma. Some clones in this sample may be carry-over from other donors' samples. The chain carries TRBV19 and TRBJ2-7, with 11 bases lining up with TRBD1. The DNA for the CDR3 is TGTGCCAGTAGTCCAGGACAGGGGGCTTACGAGCAGTACTTC. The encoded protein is CASSPGQGAYEQYF.